The sequence of this TCR beta chain was determined in a study of blood T cell repertoires in COVID-19. About the research overall: Some COVID-19 samples were acute and others convalescent; all came from the United States, Italy and Spain. Sources were T cells, B-cell-depleted T cells, or PBMCs; the material itself was cDNA or gDNA.

The length of the CDR3 is 13 residues. CDR1 SGHTA and CDR2 FQGNSA come from the germline V gene. V was trimmed by 5 bases and J by 4 bases, leaving 9 bases between them. Authors' data handling: The assay estimated nucleated cells by amplifying reference gene primers. Sequencing was performed with immunoSEQ multiplex PCR; in TCRdb, only in-frame clones are kept and a portion is missing. The V and J calls and clone size are taken from that table; D and trimming were inferred from the DNA. The profile shows approximately 61,000 clones, around 90% of them singletons. The chain recombines TRBV7-2 with TRBJ2-1, with D possibly being TRBD2 (5 bases). The sequenced sample was peripheral blood. This sequence was found in an elderly woman with active COVID-19. CDR3 sequence reads: CASSLGLYNEQFF. The CDR3 DNA reads TGTGCCAGCAGCCTAGGACTTTACAATGAGCAGTTCTTC.